This T cell receptor (beta chain) was recorded in a study of cytomegalovirus exposure and HLA in healthy donors. For the study at large: Within an early data release were around 80 million unique TCRs drawn from HLA-typed donors.

Amplification used 60 Vbeta primers and 13 Jbeta primers. TCRdb's copy holds only in-frame clones and misses some; the assay was immunoSEQ multiplex PCR. The sample records fewer than 120,000 clones, around 87% being singletons. Germline CDR1 is SGDLS and CDR2 is YYNGEE. The CDR3 contains 15 residues. V lost 4 bases and J lost 3; bases outside the gene matches: 8. This receptor was identified in a man in his forties or fifties in good health and CMV-seronegative. The V call is TRBV9, the J call TRBJ1-1, with 8 bases aligning to TRBD1. Sequencing was done on a sample of PBMCs. In nucleotides, the CDR3 is TGTGCCAGCAGCCGACGACAGGGGAGCGACACTGAAGCTTTCTTT. Encoded protein: CASSRRQGSDTEAFF.